What follows are 5 T cell receptor beta chains derived from one specimen sequenced in a study of blood T cell repertoires in COVID-19. Clones were read by immunoSEQ multiplex PCR, and TCRdb kept only the in-frame ones, dropping some. Among hundreds of thousands of clones listed, 85% to 90% were seen once. What was sequenced was PBMCs or T cells enriched from blood (not recorded which). The receptors were gathered from a man aged 25 to 45 who had recovered from COVID-19.

This chain links TRBV3-1 (or the pseudogene TRBV3-2) with TRBJ1-4; tentatively, D is TRBD1 (5 bases). The CDR3 is made up of 16 amino acids. Germline CDR1 is LGHDT and CDR2 is YNNKEL (reference sequence). Trimming shortened V by 1 base and J by 5 bases, and 14 bases separated the two germline ends. CDR3 loop: CASSQAGAGRNEKLFF. In DNA form, the CDR3 reads TGTGCCAGCAGCCAAGCGGGAGCGGGACGGAATGAAAAACTGTTTTTT.

In the case of this clone: Within the sample, other DNA sequences also encode this same CDR3. This chain joins TRBV12-3 or TRBV12-4 and TRBJ1-1; a possible D gene is TRBD1 (6 bases). Trimming cost V 2 bases and J 8 bases, with 12 bases left between them. The CDR3 is 13 residues long. This CDR3 reads CASSLRRGTEAFF. The CDR3 DNA sequence: TGTGCCAGCAGTTTAAGGCGGGGGACAGAAGCTTTCTTT.

This clone was seen only once. The genes are TRBV4-1 and TRBJ1-3; D call uncertain. V shed 0 bases and J shed 4 bases, with 10 bases lying between them. This CDR3 has 15 residues. Germline V lookup: CDR1 MGHRA, CDR2 YSYEKL. DNA for the CDR3: TGCGCCAGCAGCCAAGAGAGATCTCTCGGAAACACCATATATTTT. Amino acid sequence: CASSQERSLGNTIYF.

The chain has TRBV4-2 and TRBJ2-7; possibly TRBD1 for D (5 bases). CDR3 length: 14 amino acids. V lost 0 bases and J 0 bases, leaving 6 bases between the germline ends. Germline loops: CDR1 LGHNA, CDR2 YNFKEQ. In DNA form, the CDR3 reads TGTGCCAGCAGCCAAGACAGGGCCTCCTACGAGCAGTACTTC. The encoded protein is CASSQDRASYEQYF.

This chain joins TRBV21-1 and TRBJ1-3; the D call TRBD1 from the table was never checked on the DNA. TRBV21-1 is a listed pseudogene. The CDR3 has 17 residues. Here the CDR3 reads CASSKVNGTGSGNTIYF. The CDR3 region has the DNA TGTGCCAGCAGCAAAGTGAACGGGACAGGCTCTGGAAACACCATATATTTT.